Listed here are 30 T cell receptor beta chains from one sample, sequenced in a study of a mutant IDH1 vaccine in newly diagnosed glioma. Regarding time point: baseline, week 1 (first vaccination visit). Treatment noted: pre-vaccination baseline after standard-of-care therapy. The assay was immunoSEQ multiplex PCR, and TCRdb's table has in-frame clones only and misses some. Here the sample spans approximately 100,000 clones, about 87% being singletons. The sequencing used PBMCs, collected from a glioma patient treated with radiotherapy, temozolomide or both. These receptors originate from a woman in her forties or fifties with glioma.

The rearrangement joins TRBV12-5 to TRBJ2-7, with 10 positions matching TRBD1. Trimming cost V 3 bases and J 2 bases; bases outside gene matches: 16. This CDR3 is 19 amino acids long. Per the germline V gene, CDR1 is LGHNT and CDR2 is FRNRAP. Written as DNA, the CDR3 is TGTGCTAGTGGTTTTAAATTAAATCTGGGACAGGGGACTACCTACGAGCAGTACTTC. Protein: CASGFKLNLGQGTTYEQYF.

This clone was detected once. The rearrangement uses TRBV7-2 and TRBJ2-7; 7 bases agree with TRBD2. Unmatched junction bases numbered 8, after V lost 0 bases and J lost 6 bases. The CDR3 extends over 15 amino acids. Germline CDR1 is SGHTA and CDR2 is FQGNSA. The CDR3 region has the DNA TGTGCCAGCAGCTTAGCGCAGGGCGGGAGACGCGAGCAGTACTTC. This encodes CASSLAQGGRREQYF.

The CDR3 region has the DNA TGTGCCAGTAGTATAGATCAAGGCAGGGGGCGCGGAGGATACTCGAACACTGAAGCTTTCTTT. Its protein product is CASSIDQGRGRGGYSNTEAFF. The rearrangement uses TRBV19 and TRBJ1-1; 8 nucleotides match TRBD1. V lost 0 bases and J lost 1; bases outside the gene matches: 19. Germline V lookup: CDR1 LNHDA, CDR2 SQIVND (reference sequence). The length of the CDR3 is 21 residues.

As to this clone: Relative to the germline gene, one junction end is altered; a read error may explain this. V usage is TRBV19 and J usage is TRBJ1-2; 10 bases map to TRBD1. The length of the CDR3 is 14 residues. CDR1 is LNHDA, CDR2 SQIVND, per germline (reference sequence). The CDR3 sequence: CASSVDRGRGGYTF. The CDR3 DNA reads as TGTGCCAGTAGTGTAGACAGGGGGCGCGGTGGCTACACCTTC.

The chain combines TRBV5-1 with TRBJ1-5; perhaps TRBD1 as D (5 bases). Germline V CDR1 and CDR2: SGHRS, YFSETQ. The CDR3 runs 14 residues. The V and J ends lost 4 bases and 6 bases respectively, with 14 bases between them. DNA of the CDR3: TGCGCCAGCAGCCTCGGCGGAGGGACTCAGCCCCAGCATTTT. Translated, it gives CASSLGGGTQPQHF. Variable domain in full (rest from reference TRBV5-1 and TRBJ1-5): KAGVTQTPRYLIKTRGQQVTLSCSPISGHRSVSWYQQTPGQGLQFLFEYFSETQRNKGNFPGRFSGRQFSNSRSEMNVSTLELGDSALYLCASSLGGGTQPQHFGDGTRLSIL.

The chain employs TRBV4-2 and TRBJ1-1; 9 nucleotides agree with TRBD1. This CDR3 has 15 amino acids. Trimming at V came to 4 bases and at J to 5 bases, leaving 8 bases not matched to a gene. The germline CDR1 and CDR2 sequences are LGHNA and YNFKEQ. The CDR3 bases are TGTGCCAGCAGCCGAACAGGGGGCGGTGGGACTGAAGCTTTCTTT. It is translated as CASSRTGGGGTEAFF.

This clone was seen just once. The CDR3 DNA reads as TGTGCCAGCAGCGAGGAAGCAGGGGGGTCTTACGAGCAGTACTTC. Encoded protein: CASSEEAGGSYEQYF. The chain carries TRBV6-5 and TRBJ2-7; tentatively, D is TRBD1 (7 bases). The CDR3 is 15 residues long. The ends were cut back, 6 bases at V and 4 bases at J, with 19 bases in the middle. Germline values: CDR1 MNHEY, CDR2 SVGAGI.

This chain joins TRBV4-2 and TRBJ1-1; 9 nucleotides line up with TRBD1. The CDR3 runs to 18 residues. The germline gives CDR1 LGHNA, CDR2 YNFKEQ. J lost 3 bases, V lost 0 bases, and 11 bases had no gene match. CDR3 nucleotide sequence: TGTGCCAGCAGCCAAGAGTCCGGGACAGGGTTTATTGACACTGAAGCTTTCTTT. It codes for CASSQESGTGFIDTEAFF.

A note on this clone: The same CDR3 arises from other DNA sequences in this sample as well. The V and J genes are TRBV19 and TRBJ2-2; 9 bases fit TRBD2. This CDR3 comprises 15 residues. After removal of 6 bases from V and 0 bases from J, the junction contained 2 bases not matched to a gene. Per germline, CDR1 LNHDA and CDR2 SQIVND (reference sequence). In DNA, the CDR3 is TGTGCCAGTAGGACTAGCGGAGCGAACACCGGGGAGCTGTTTTTT. Protein sequence: CASRTSGANTGELFF.

In this sample, this clone turned up once. The gene calls are TRBV10-3 and TRBJ1-6; perhaps TRBD1 as D (6 bases). Looked up from germline, CDR1 is ENHRY and CDR2 is SYGVKD. The germline V and J ends were trimmed by 6 bases and 13 bases, with 19 bases remaining between them. The CDR3 covers 14 residues. The DNA of the CDR3 is TGTGCCATCAGAGGGGACAACAGTGCCTTCCCCCTCCACTTT. Amino acid sequence: CAIRGDNSAFPLHF.

This CDR3 is CASSLSPGGGSYNEQFF. The CDR3 DNA reads as TGTGCCAGCAGCTTAAGCCCCGGAGGCGGATCCTACAATGAGCAGTTCTTC. V is TRBV7-9 and J is TRBJ2-1; D is possibly TRBD2 (5 bases). This CDR3 has 17 amino acids. Germline V gene lookup returns CDR1 SEHNR and CDR2 FQNEAQ (reference sequence). V dropped 2 bases and J dropped 1 base, with 15 bases sitting between them. Combining the CDR3 with reference TRBV7-9 and TRBJ2-1 gives the whole variable domain DTGVSQNPRHKITKRGQNVTFRCDPISEHNRLYWYRQTLGQGPEFLTYFQNEAQLEKSRLLSDRFSAERPKGSFSTLEIQRTEQGDSAMYLCASSLSPGGGSYNEQFFGPGTRLTVL.

The chain is built from TRBV5-6 and TRBJ1-2; maybe TRBD1 (5 bases). This CDR3 has 15 residues. V lost 5 bases, J lost 4 bases, and 18 bases lay in between. Germline loops: CDR1 SGHDT, CDR2 YYEEEE. CDR3: CASSGAEGLLYGYTF. CDR3 nucleotide sequence: TGTGCCAGCAGTGGTGCCGAGGGGCTCCTCTATGGCTACACCTTC.

The chain carries TRBV28 and TRBJ2-7; 8 bases line up with TRBD2. The CDR3 has 13 residues. The ends lost 5 bases at V and 5 bases at J; junction bases unmatched: 5. Germline CDR1 and CDR2: MDHEN and SYDVKM. CDR3 amino acids: CASSHSGSNEQYF. CDR3 DNA: TGTGCCAGCAGTCACAGCGGGAGCAACGAGCAGTACTTC. Full variable domain (outside the CDR3, taken from reference TRBV28 and TRBJ2-7): DVKVTQSSRYLVKRTGEKVFLECVQDMDHENMFWYRQDPGLGLRLIYFSYDVKMKEKGDIPEGYSVSREKKERFSLILESASTNQTSMYLCASSHSGSNEQYFGPGTRLTVT.

The CDR3 sequence: CASSVKLAGAIYEQYF. In DNA form, the CDR3 reads TGTGCCAGCAGTGTTAAACTAGCGGGAGCTATCTACGAGCAGTACTTC. The J gene is TRBJ2-7, the V gene TRBV6-1, with 11 bases matching TRBD2. The CDR3 is made up of 16 amino acids. Germline V gives CDR1 MNHNS, CDR2 SASEGT. J was trimmed by 3 bases and V by 4 bases; bases with no gene match: 8.

The rearrangement links TRBV28 to TRBJ2-2, with D possibly called TRBD1 or TRBD2 (5 bases each). V lost 7 bases to trimming and J lost 4 bases, with 19 bases between them. The germline gives CDR1 MDHEN, CDR2 SYDVKM. The CDR3 spans 16 residues. The DNA of the CDR3 is TGTGCCAGCACCCAATCGGTCTGGGGGACCACCGGGGAGCTGTTTTTT. Protein product: CASTQSVWGTTGELFF.

Here the CDR3 reads CASSPLEGGSYGYTF. In DNA form, the CDR3 reads TGTGCCAGCTCACCGTTAGAGGGGGGGAGCTATGGCTACACCTTC. The chain joins TRBV18 to TRBJ1-2; possible D gene TRBD1, 6 bases. The CDR3 length is 15 residues. V gave up 3 bases and J gave up 4 bases, with 15 bases separating them. Germline V gene lookup returns CDR1 KGHSH and CDR2 LQKENI.

V usage is TRBV28 and J usage is TRBJ1-2, with D perhaps matching TRBD1 (6 bases). V lost 5 bases and J 1 base, leaving 8 bases between the germline ends. This CDR3 region has 13 residues. Germline-derived CDR1 and CDR2 are MDHEN and SYDVKM. The chain's CDR3 is CASSADSNYGYTF. The CDR3 region has the DNA TGTGCCAGCAGTGCGGACAGTAACTATGGCTACACCTTC.

The chain recombines TRBV28 with TRBJ2-7, with 7 bases fitting TRBD1. This CDR3 spans 14 amino acids. Germline CDR1 MDHEN, CDR2 SYDVKM. The junction had 7 bases not matched to a gene; V was cut back by 4 bases and J by 4 bases. CDR3 sequence: CASSSGQETYEQYF. The CDR3 DNA reads TGTGCCAGCAGTTCCGGACAGGAAACGTACGAGCAGTACTTC.

The rearrangement uses TRBV28 and TRBJ1-4; D possibly corresponds to TRBD1 (5 bases). Germline CDR1 and CDR2: MDHEN and SYDVKM. This CDR3 region has 15 residues. V lost 1 base to trimming and J lost 4 bases, with 10 bases between them. CDR3 amino acids: CASSLLQGVNEKLFF. CDR3 nucleotide sequence: TGTGCCAGCAGTTTATTGCAGGGCGTTAATGAAAAACTGTTTTTT.

This sequence joins TRBV7-8 and TRBJ1-1; no clear D. Germline V gene data show CDR1 as SGHVS and CDR2 as FQNEAQ. CDR3 length equals 11 residues. Trimming removed 4 bases from V and 11 bases from J, with 11 bases in between. The CDR3 nucleotides read TGTGCCAGCAGCTCCGTCCGTGGCGCTTTCTTT. As protein: CASSSVRGAFF.

The V and J genes are TRBV10-3 and TRBJ1-1; weak D call: TRBD1 (6 bases). The V end was cut by 10 bases, the J end by 6 bases, with 15 bases between. The length of the CDR3 is 12 residues. CDR1 and CDR2 from the germline V gene are ENHRY and SYGVKD. The CDR3: CATGTGIAEAFF. For the CDR3, the DNA is TGTGCCACAGGTACAGGGATCGCTGAAGCTTTCTTT.

This chain connects TRBV5-1 to TRBJ2-1, with 9 bases matching TRBD1. The CDR3 loop spans 15 amino acids. Trimming removed 0 bases from V and 9 bases from J; junction bases left unmatched: 7. CDR1 and CDR2 from the germline V gene are SGHRS and YFSETQ. The CDR3 protein is CASSLAPGTGPEQFF. CDR3 nucleotides: TGCGCCAGCAGCTTGGCCCCCGGGACAGGGCCTGAGCAGTTCTTC.

The chain uses TRBV11-1 and TRBJ2-1; 10 bases agree with TRBD2. The CDR3 length is 16 residues. The J segment lost 3 bases and the V segment lost 0 bases, leaving 2 bases of the junction unmatched. Per germline, CDR1 SGHAT and CDR2 FQDESV (reference sequence). The CDR3 DNA reads as TGTGCCAGCAGCTTAGCCCCTAGCGGGAGCTACAATGAGCAGTTCTTC. It codes for CASSLAPSGSYNEQFF.

The gene calls are TRBV5-1 and TRBJ2-7; TRBD1 might be the D (6 bases). This CDR3 is built from 15 residues. Germline CDR1 and CDR2: SGHRS and YFSETQ. V shed 0 bases and J shed 0 bases, with 10 bases lying between them. The CDR3 coding sequence is TGCGCCAGCAGCTTGGACGGACAGAGCTCCTACGAGCAGTACTTC. Protein sequence: CASSLDGQSSYEQYF.

This clone appeared a single time. The CDR3 DNA sequence: TGTGCCAGCAGTCGAGGTGGTACGGGCGAGCAGTACTTC. Its protein is CASSRGGTGEQYF. The chain combines TRBV6-6 with TRBJ2-7, with D hard to call. CDR1 MNHNY and CDR2 SVGAGI come from the germline V gene (reference sequence). V lost 5 bases and J 6 bases, leaving 14 bases between the germline ends. The CDR3 is 13 amino acids.

J is TRBJ1-5 and V is TRBV28; D may be TRBD1 (5 bases). The germline V and J ends were trimmed by 1 base and 5 bases, with 12 bases remaining between them. This CDR3 contains 15 residues. CDR1 and CDR2 (germline): MDHEN, SYDVKM. Here the CDR3 DNA reads TGTGCCAGCAGTTTATTGGGGGGATTTGATCAGCCCCAGCATTTT. Translation gives CASSLLGGFDQPQHF.

The sample holds one count of this clone. The rearrangement links TRBV5-1 to TRBJ2-3; D call uncertain. The CDR3 has 14 amino acids. V was cut by 2 bases and J by 2 bases, with 9 bases left in between. Germline assignment: CDR1 SGHRS and CDR2 YFSETQ. CDR3 coding DNA: TGCGCCAGCAGCTTCTTGGAAGACACAGATACGCAGTATTTT. Its translation is CASSFLEDTDTQYF. Together with reference TRBV5-1 and TRBJ2-3, the CDR3 gives the full variable domain: KAGVTQTPRYLIKTRGQQVTLSCSPISGHRSVSWYQQTPGQGLQFLFEYFSETQRNKGNFPGRFSGRQFSNSRSEMNVSTLELGDSALYLCASSFLEDTDTQYFGPGTRLTVL.

This clone has a handful of counts. The chain uses TRBV7-8 and TRBJ2-1; 11 bases map to TRBD2. The ends lost 5 bases at V and 9 bases at J; junction bases unmatched: 12. The CDR3 runs 16 residues. Looked up from germline, CDR1 is SGHVS and CDR2 is FQNEAQ. The chain's CDR3 is CASSAFSGRAGSEQFF. CDR3 DNA sequence: TGTGCCAGCAGCGCATTTAGCGGGAGGGCCGGGAGTGAGCAGTTCTTC. Full variable domain (rest looked up from reference TRBV7-8 and TRBJ2-1): GAGVSQSPRYKVAKRGQDVALRCDPISGHVSLFWYQQALGQGPEFLTYFQNEAQLDKSGLPSDRFFAERPEGSVSTLKIQRTQQEDSAVYLCASSAFSGRAGSEQFFGPGTRLTVL.

This clone was recorded only once. The J gene is TRBJ1-1, the V gene TRBV7-9, with D perhaps matching TRBD1 (6 bases). With 6 bases removed from V and 4 bases from J, the gap between germline ends came to 15 bases. CDR3 length: 14 residues. Germline CDR1 reads SEHNR; CDR2 reads FQNEAQ (reference sequence). The DNA of the CDR3 is TGTGCCAGCAGTTCGGAGGGGGGGTTCACTGAAGCTTTCTTT. This gives the protein CASSSEGGFTEAFF.

The V call is TRBV6-1, the J call TRBJ2-3; no clear D gene. The CDR3 runs to 14 residues. In germline, CDR1 is MNHNS, CDR2 SASEGT. V lost 7 bases to trimming and J lost 4 bases, with 15 bases between them. CDR3 loop: CASTNPRTADTQYF. The CDR3 DNA sequence: TGTGCCAGCACTAACCCCCGGACGGCAGATACGCAGTATTTT.